In its sample, the clone carrying this T cell receptor (beta chain) was seen a few times. Its antigen is undetermined. These data come from a study of T cells in Graves' hyperthyroidism and ophthalmopathy. Study-level results: Researchers found most expanded thyroid clonotypes above 0.001 in blood as well. In validation, the model predicted ophthalmopathy. These predictions came a median about 6.2 months before onset.

Germline V gives CDR1 SQVTM, CDR2 ANQGSEA. Trimming took 0 bases from V and 10 from J, leaving 18 bases between them. The CDR3 covers 14 residues. Diagnoses were made from clinical symptoms, serum measures (thyroxine and TRAb), thyroid ultrasound and orbital computed tomography. Amplified TCR beta CDR3 regions derived from RNA transcripts. The HTBI primer set was used in a first-round RT-PCR of the TCR CDR3. Each CDR3 protein is one row after TCRdb ran MiXCR on the multiplex PCR reads. The table has 550,000 to 700,000 distinct CDR3 sequences, just over 45% seen once. The TCR originated in an adult woman with Graves' disease, either hyperthyroidism or ophthalmopathy (not recorded which). The rearrangement joins TRBV29-1 to TRBJ1-1; weak D call: TRBD1 (5 bases). The material sequenced was peripheral blood or thyroid tissue (not recorded which). The CDR3 DNA is TGCAGCGTTGAAGATGGGGGACTTCTCACGTTAGCTTTCTTT. Amino acid sequence: CSVEDGGLLTLAFF.